These 20 T cell receptor beta chains originate from one sample sequenced in a study of blood T cell repertoires in COVID-19. The data were produced by immunoSEQ multiplex PCR, yet TCRdb's version contains in-frame clones alone and is incomplete. The table lists 650,000 to 800,000 clones, more than 80% of them singletons. The sequencing sample was made of peripheral blood. These receptor sequences come from a woman aged 18 to 35 with acute or convalescent COVID-19.

This clone was seen more than once but under ten times. The chain is built from TRBV4-1 and TRBJ1-2, with 12 bases lining up with TRBD1. CDR3 length: 15 residues. The junction had 7 bases not matched to a gene; V was cut back by 3 bases and J by 8 bases. CDR1 and CDR2 (germline): MGHRA, YSYEKL. CDR3 sequence reads: CASSQRDRGPGGYTF. Here the CDR3 DNA reads TGCGCCAGCAGCCAGAGGGACAGGGGGCCGGGGGGCTACACCTTC.

The V and J genes are TRBV2 and TRBJ1-1; the match to TRBD1 covers 7 bases. Germline-derived CDR1 and CDR2 are SNHLY and FYNNEI. The V segment lost 8 bases and the J segment 6 bases; nucleotides outside the gene matches: 6. CDR3 length: 12 residues. This CDR3 is CASRDSPSEAFF. The CDR3 DNA is TGTGCCAGCCGGGACAGCCCCTCTGAAGCTTTCTTT.

On this clone: The same CDR3 also results from other DNA sequences found in this sample. This rearrangement joins TRBV4-1 to TRBJ1-5, with D tentatively TRBD1 (5 bases). Between the trimmed V and J ends, which lost 1 base and 0 bases, there was a span of 7 bases. The CDR3 sequence is 15 residues long. The germline V gene has CDR1 MGHRA and CDR2 YSYEKL. The CDR3 is CASSQGGYSNQPQHF. The CDR3 nucleotides are TGCGCCAGCAGCCAAGGGGGCTATAGCAATCAGCCCCAGCATTTT.

This chain links TRBV2 with TRBJ1-1; 8 nucleotides match TRBD1. The CDR3 covers 13 residues. The ends lost 6 bases at V and 5 bases at J; junction bases unmatched: 5. Per germline, CDR1 SNHLY and CDR2 FYNNEI. This chain's CDR3 is CASRGQGWTEAFF. CDR3 DNA: TGTGCCAGCAGAGGACAGGGTTGGACTGAAGCTTTCTTT.

In this sample, this clone turned up once. The chain uses TRBV29-1 and TRBJ2-4, with D possibly TRBD2 on 5 matching bases. The CDR3 is 13 residues long. Per the germline V gene, CDR1 is SQVTM and CDR2 is ANQGSEA. The V gene lost 7 bases and the J gene lost 1 base, with 11 bases spanning the gap. This CDR3 reads CSAGPGAKNIQYF. CDR3 nucleotide sequence: TGCAGCGCCGGGCCGGGGGCCAAAAACATTCAGTACTTC.

J is TRBJ1-5 and V is TRBV7-8; D is undetermined. Germline-derived CDR1 and CDR2 are SGHVS and FQNEAQ. Trimming shortened V by 4 bases and J by 0 bases, and 7 bases separated the two germline ends. The CDR3 runs to 14 residues. The CDR3 protein is CASSYGLSNQPQHF. DNA for the CDR3: TGTGCCAGCAGCTACGGACTTAGCAATCAGCCCCAGCATTTT.

The chain recombines TRBV29-1 with TRBJ2-7; 8 nucleotides align to TRBD1. The V gene's germline CDR1 is SQVTM and CDR2 ANQGSEA. J gave up 2 bases and V 6 bases, and 3 bases lay outside the gene matches. The CDR3 extends over 12 amino acids. The DNA of the CDR3 is TGCAGCGTAGGACAGGGAACCTACGAGCAGTACTTC. This codes for CSVGQGTYEQYF.

The rearrangement links TRBV6-5 to TRBJ1-1; TRBD1 aligns across 8 bases. The CDR3 is 13 residues long. Germline-derived CDR1 and CDR2 are MNHEY and SVGAGI. With V trimmed by 6 bases and J by 6 bases, 6 bases remained unmatched. The CDR3 DNA sequence: TGTGCCAGCAGACGGACAGGGAGCGCTGAAGCTTTCTTT. Protein sequence: CASRRTGSAEAFF.

The gene calls are TRBV9 and TRBJ2-7; tentatively, D is TRBD1 (5 bases). The CDR3 contains 15 residues. Germline V gives CDR1 SGDLS, CDR2 YYNGEE. Trimming stripped 0 bases from V and 0 bases from J, with 10 bases between. CDR3 DNA sequence: TGTGCCAGCAGCGTAGAAGGGGCGCCCTCCTACGAGCAGTACTTC. This translates into CASSVEGAPSYEQYF.

V is TRBV6-1 and J is TRBJ1-1; 11 bases align to TRBD1. Germline CDR1 and CDR2: MNHNS and SASEGT. The CDR3 runs to 16 residues. Losses at the gene ends were 4 bases for V and 2 bases for J; bases not matched to a gene: 6. This chain's CDR3 is CASSASRTGGNTEAFF. DNA of the CDR3: TGTGCCAGCAGTGCTTCTCGGACAGGGGGCAACACTGAAGCTTTCTTT.

The CDR3 bases are TGTGCCTGGAGTGTACAAATCGGGACAGCTCCCTCCTACGAGCAGTACTTC. This codes for CAWSVQIGTAPSYEQYF. V is TRBV30 and J is TRBJ2-7, with 7 bases identical to TRBD1. J was trimmed by 0 bases and V by 0 bases; bases with no gene match: 11. From germline, CDR1 is GTSNPN and CDR2 SVGIG (reference sequence). The CDR3 is 17 amino acids.

The chain employs TRBV6-4 and TRBJ2-2; 8 bases are a match to TRBD2. Losses at the gene ends were 0 bases for V and 7 bases for J; bases not matched to a gene: 7. The CDR3 contains 16 residues. CDR1 and CDR2 (germline): MRHNA, SNTAGT. DNA for the CDR3: TGTGCCAGCAGTGACTCGGAGACTAGCGAGCTCGGGGAGCTGTTTTTT. It encodes CASSDSETSELGELFF.

The V gene is TRBV2, the J gene TRBJ1-3; possibly TRBD1 for D (5 bases). V was pared by 3 bases and J by 0 bases, with 21 bases between. The CDR3 runs 19 residues. The V gene's germline CDR1 is SNHLY and CDR2 FYNNEI. CDR3: CASSDVKGINKYSGNTIYF. The CDR3 nucleotides read TGTGCCAGCAGTGACGTCAAGGGGATTAATAAATACTCTGGAAACACCATATATTTT.

A note on this clone: The same CDR3 is also encoded by other DNA sequences in this sample. This CDR3 reads CASSYGKGAYEQYF. For the CDR3, the DNA is TGTGCCAGCAGTTACGGGAAGGGGGCGTACGAGCAGTACTTC. The J gene is TRBJ2-7, the V gene TRBV6-5, with TRBD1 matching over 7 bases. The junction had 5 bases not matched to a gene; V was cut back by 2 bases and J by 4 bases. The germline CDR1 and CDR2 sequences are MNHEY and SVGAGI. The CDR3 covers 14 residues.

The gene calls are TRBV19 and TRBJ1-4, with 7 bases that match TRBD1. CDR1 and CDR2 (germline): LNHDA, SQIVND (reference sequence). The CDR3 spans 15 residues. With 6 bases clipped from V and 10 bases from J, the junction kept 14 bases outside the gene matches. CDR3 region: CASRAEQGRGVKLFF. The CDR3 DNA reads TGTGCCAGTAGAGCGGAACAGGGGCGCGGTGTAAAACTGTTTTTT.

V is TRBV27 and J is TRBJ2-1; D perhaps matches TRBD1 (6 bases). Trimming shortened V by 0 bases and J by 0 bases, and 15 bases separated the two germline ends. Germline values: CDR1 MNHEY, CDR2 SMNVEV (reference sequence). The CDR3 covers 18 residues. CDR3 in amino acids: CASSLSMGGQYSYNEQFF. The CDR3, as DNA: TGTGCCAGCAGTTTATCAATGGGCGGACAGTACTCCTACAATGAGCAGTTCTTC.

V gene TRBV5-4 combines with J gene TRBJ2-1, with TRBD2 matching 7 bases. J lost 4 bases, V lost 0 bases, and 10 bases had no gene match. This CDR3 has 17 amino acids. Germline CDR1 and CDR2: SGHNT and YYREEE (reference sequence). Here the CDR3 reads CASSLARVSSGYNEQFF. CDR3 sequence (DNA): TGTGCCAGCAGCTTGGCCCGGGTGTCTAGCGGATACAATGAGCAGTTCTTC.

Ten or more counts support this clone. The J gene is TRBJ2-1, the V gene TRBV6-6; 9 bases agree with TRBD1. Germline CDR1 is MNHNY and CDR2 is SVGAGI (reference sequence). The CDR3 is 15 residues long. V gave up 5 bases and J gave up 5 bases; unmatched junction bases: 7. In DNA form, the CDR3 reads TGTGCCAGCAGTAACCCGGGACAGGGTAACAATGAGCAGTTCTTC. It codes for CASSNPGQGNNEQFF.

The rearrangement links TRBV19 to TRBJ2-1, with TRBD2 as a possible D gene (6 bases). The CDR3 has 15 amino acids. CDR1 LNHDA and CDR2 SQIVND come from the germline V gene (reference sequence). V lost 6 bases to trimming and J lost 10 bases, with 22 bases between them. CDR3 DNA: TGTGCCAGTAGCTTTCCGGAAGGGACGCGGGAAGAGCAGTTCTTC. This translates into CASSFPEGTREEQFF. Variable domain in full (rest from reference TRBV19 and TRBJ2-1): DGGITQSPKYLFRKEGQNVTLSCEQNLNHDAMYWYRQDPGQGLRLIYYSQIVNDFQKGDIAEGYSVSREKKESFPLTVTSAQKNPTAFYLCASSFPEGTREEQFFGPGTRLTVL.

The chain combines TRBV5-6 with TRBJ2-1, with 9 bases that match TRBD1. This CDR3 contains 15 residues. V was clipped by 0 bases and J by 3 bases; unmatched bases: 1. The germline CDR1 and CDR2 sequences are SGHDT and YYEEEE. CDR3 sequence reads: CASSLGDRDYNEQFF. In DNA, the CDR3 is TGTGCCAGCAGCTTGGGGGACAGGGACTACAATGAGCAGTTCTTC. Variable domain in full (rest from reference TRBV5-6 and TRBJ2-1): DAGVTQSPTHLIKTRGQQVTLRCSPKSGHDTVSWYQQALGQGPQFIFQYYEEEERQRGNFPDRFSGHQFPNYSSELNVNALLLGDSALYLCASSLGDRDYNEQFFGPGTRLTVL.